The following is a T cell receptor beta chain sequence with its context. This record comes from a study of blood T cell repertoires in COVID-19. Whole-study context: Sample material is recorded as cDNA or gDNA derived from T cells, B-cell-depleted T cells, or PBMCs.

This table comes from immunoSEQ multiplex PCR, and its TCRdb copy is limited to in-frame clones, with some not included. The repertoire holds 150,000 or so clones, with around 80% as singletons. The V end lost 5 bases, the J end lost 0 bases, and 11 bases lay between the germline ends. Germline V gene data show CDR1 as SGHTA and CDR2 as FQGNSA. The CDR3 extends over 15 amino acids. The TCR was taken from a human donor in a cohort sampled during active COVID-19. The rearrangement uses TRBV7-2 and TRBJ1-5; weak D call: TRBD1 (5 bases). The sample was peripheral blood. CDR3 bases: TGTGCCAGCAGCCGCGACGGACATAGCAATCAGCCCCAGCATTTT. Residues: CASSRDGHSNQPQHF.